This T cell receptor beta chain was captured in a study of T cells after yellow fever vaccination. Turning to the study itself: Those fractions that held only low numbers of cells were prepared using the SMART-Seq v4 Ultra Low Input RNA kit. Study observations and caveats: Secondary responses were weaker yet peaked faster, day 5 versus 15.

UMIs and a universal primer site were added when TCR cDNA was made by 5'RACE template switching. TCRdb analysed the 5' RACE reads with MiXCR anew, one entry per CDR3 protein. The sample includes approximately 450,000 distinct CDR3 sequences, under 20% of them seen just once. To note about this clonotype: Antigen specificity is unknown.

The V end lost 2 bases, the J end lost 4 bases, and 11 bases lay between the germline ends. The germline V gene encodes CDR1 SGHTA and CDR2 FQGNSA. This CDR3 region has 14 residues. This chain connects TRBV7-2 to TRBJ1-2; no firm D call. The receptor was isolated from a man aged 18 to 30 who received the YFV17D yellow fever vaccine. Here the sequenced sample was PBMCs, taken before the yellow fever booster vaccination. The CDR3 loop is CASSLRGIGYGYTF. CDR3 DNA sequence: TGTGCCAGCAGCTTACGGGGTATAGGCTATGGCTACACCTTC. The full variable domain, rest sourced from reference TRBV7-2 and TRBJ1-2, is GAGVSQSPSNKVTEKGKDVELRCDPISGHTALYWYRQSLGQGLEFLIYFQGNSAPDKSGLPSDRFSAERTGGSVSTLTIQRTQQEDSAVYLCASSLRGIGYGYTFGSGTRLTVV.